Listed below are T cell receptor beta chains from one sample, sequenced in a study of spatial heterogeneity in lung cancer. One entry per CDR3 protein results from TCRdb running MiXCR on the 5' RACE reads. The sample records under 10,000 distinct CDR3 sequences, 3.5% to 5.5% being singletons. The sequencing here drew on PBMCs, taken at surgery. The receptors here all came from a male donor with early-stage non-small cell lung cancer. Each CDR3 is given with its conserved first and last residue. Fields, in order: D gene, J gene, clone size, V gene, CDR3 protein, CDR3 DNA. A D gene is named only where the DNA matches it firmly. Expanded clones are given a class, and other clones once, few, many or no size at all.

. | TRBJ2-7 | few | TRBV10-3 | CAIGDVSHEQYF | TGTGCCATCGGGGACGTCAGCCACGAGCAGTACTTC
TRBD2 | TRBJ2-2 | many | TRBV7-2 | CASSPSGGAFGELFF | TGTGCCAGCAGCCCTAGCGGGGGGGCCTTCGGGGAGCTGTTTTTT
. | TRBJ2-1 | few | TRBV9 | CASSVVGQSDEQFF | TGTGCCAGCAGCGTAGTCGGACAGTCCGATGAGCAGTTCTTC
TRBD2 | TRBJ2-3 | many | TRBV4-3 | CASSHQLAGLFGGTDTQYF | TGCGCCAGCAGCCACCAACTAGCGGGCCTTTTCGGGGGCACAGATACGCAGTATTTT
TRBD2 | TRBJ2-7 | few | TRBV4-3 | CASSPDGTSGGSYEQYF | TGCGCCAGCAGCCCCGACGGGACTAGCGGGGGGTCCTACGAGCAGTACTTC
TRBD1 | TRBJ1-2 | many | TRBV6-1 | CASMGTGKVFNTF | TGTGCCAGCATGGGGACAGGGAAGGTTTTTAACACCTTC
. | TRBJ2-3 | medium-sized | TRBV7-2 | CASSLGLVTLTQYF | TGTGCCAGCAGCTTAGGACTCGTTACCCTTACGCAGTATTTT
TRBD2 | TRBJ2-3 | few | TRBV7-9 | CASSHLAGGFTDTQYF | TGTGCCAGCAGCCACCTAGCGGGGGGATTCACAGATACGCAGTATTTT
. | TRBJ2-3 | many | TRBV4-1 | CASSSSGTRGTDTQYF | .
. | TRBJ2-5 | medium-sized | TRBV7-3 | CASSVDLGETQYF | TGTGCCAGCAGCGTAGACTTGGGAGAGACCCAGTACTTC
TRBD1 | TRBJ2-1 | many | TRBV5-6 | CASSLGDREYNEQFF | TGTGCCAGCAGCTTGGGGGACAGGGAATACAATGAGCAGTTCTTC
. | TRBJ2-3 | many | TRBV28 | CASSSHVSSTDTQYF | TGTGCCAGCAGTTCCCACGTCTCTAGCACAGATACGCAGTATTTT
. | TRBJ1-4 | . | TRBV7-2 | CASSPLVDPTNEKLFF | TGTGCCAGCAGCCCATTGGTGGATCCAACTAATGAAAAACTGTTTTTT
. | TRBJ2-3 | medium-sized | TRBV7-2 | CASSLPRPLRTDTQYF | TGTGCCAGCAGCCTACCCAGGCCGCTCCGCACAGATACGCAGTATTTT
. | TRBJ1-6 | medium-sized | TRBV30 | CAWRRDYNSPLHF | TGTGCCTGGAGACGGGACTACAATTCACCCCTCCACTTT
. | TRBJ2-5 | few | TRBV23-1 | CASSQSGMGREETQYF | TGCGCCAGCAGTCAATCCGGGATGGGCAGGGAAGAGACCCAGTACTTC
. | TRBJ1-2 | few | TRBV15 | CATSRAYGTVNYGYTF | TGTGCCACCAGCAGAGCCTACGGTACGGTTAACTATGGCTACACCTTC
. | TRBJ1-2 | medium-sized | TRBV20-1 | CSANGPYPGYTF | TGCAGTGCTAACGGACCTTACCCGGGCTACACCTTC
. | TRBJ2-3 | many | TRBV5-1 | CASSLQGSTDTQYF | TGCGCCAGCAGCTTACAGGGTAGCACAGATACGCAGTATTTT
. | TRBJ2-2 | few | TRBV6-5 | CASSYDPGSHVGGGELFF | TGTGCCAGCAGTTACGATCCGGGCTCCCATGTGGGAGGCGGGGAGCTGTTTTTT
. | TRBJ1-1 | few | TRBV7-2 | CASSFGGSTEAFF | TGTGCCAGCAGCTTTGGAGGCAGCACTGAAGCTTTCTTT
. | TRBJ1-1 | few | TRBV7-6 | CASSLAGSLIAFF | TGTGCCAGCAGCTTGGCGGGGTCCCTGATAGCTTTCTTT
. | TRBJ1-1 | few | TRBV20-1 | CSAPNPGKGWNTEAFF | TGCAGTGCCCCGAACCCAGGGAAAGGTTGGAACACTGAAGCTTTCTTT
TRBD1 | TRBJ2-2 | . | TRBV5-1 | CASSSGQGFGELFF | TGCGCCAGCAGCTCGGGACAGGGCTTCGGGGAGCTGTTTTTT
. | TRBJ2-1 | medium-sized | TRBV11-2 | CASSPPFVPDEQFF | TGTGCCAGCAGTCCACCCTTCGTGCCGGATGAGCAGTTCTTC
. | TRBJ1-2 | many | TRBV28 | CASSFAHMEGYGYTF | TGTGCCAGCAGTTTTGCTCACATGGAGGGGTATGGCTACACCTTC
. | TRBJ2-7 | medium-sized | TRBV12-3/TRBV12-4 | CASRNTGSSYEQYF | TGTGCCAGCAGGAACACAGGGTCCTCCTACGAGCAGTACTTC
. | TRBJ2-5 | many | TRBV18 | CASSPQYGNPTYF | TGTGCCAGCTCACCACAATACGGTAACCCCACGTACTTC
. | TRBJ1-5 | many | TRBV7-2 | CASSRSWGATNQPQHF | TGTGCCAGCAGCCGGAGCTGGGGGGCGACCAATCAGCCCCAGCATTTT
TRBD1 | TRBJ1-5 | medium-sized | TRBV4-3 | CASSQETGGWPQHF | TGCGCCAGCAGCCAAGAGACAGGGGGGTGGCCCCAGCATTTT
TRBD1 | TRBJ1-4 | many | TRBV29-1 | CSATGSKEKLFF | TGCAGCGCGACAGGGTCTAAGGAAAAACTGTTTTTT
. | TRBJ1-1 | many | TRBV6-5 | CASSYEGDTEAFF | TGTGCCAGCAGTTACGAGGGGGATACTGAAGCTTTCTTT
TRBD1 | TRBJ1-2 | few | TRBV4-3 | CASSGHPTGEGGYTF | TGCGCCAGCAGCGGGCACCCGACAGGGGAGGGTGGCTACACCTTC
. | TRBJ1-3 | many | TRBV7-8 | CASRDGADSGNTIYF | TGTGCCAGCAGAGACGGGGCAGACTCTGGAAACACCATATATTTT
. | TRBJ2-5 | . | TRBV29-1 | CSVDVGEETQYF | TGCAGCGTTGACGTTGGGGAAGAGACCCAGTACTTC
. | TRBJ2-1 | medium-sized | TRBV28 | CASSPGVSEQFF | TGTGCCAGCAGTCCCGGAGTCAGTGAGCAGTTCTTC
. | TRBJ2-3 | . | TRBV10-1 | CASSERGPFSTDTQYF | TGCGCCAGCAGTGAGAGGGGCCCATTTAGCACAGATACGCAGTATTTT
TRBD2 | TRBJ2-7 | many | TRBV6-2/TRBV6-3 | CASTWLAGGEQYF | TGTGCCAGCACCTGGCTAGCGGGGGGCGAGCAGTACTTC
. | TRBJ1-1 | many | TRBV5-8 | CASSLVFRLNTEAFF | TGTGCCAGCAGCTTGGTTTTCAGGCTGAACACTGAAGCTTTCTTT
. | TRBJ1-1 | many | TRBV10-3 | CAISEWGTEAFF | TGTGCCATCAGTGAGTGGGGCACTGAAGCTTTCTTT
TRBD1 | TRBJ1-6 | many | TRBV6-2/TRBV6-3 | CASRRTGGSYNSPLHF | TGTGCCAGCAGACGGACAGGGGGCTCCTATAATTCACCCCTCCACTTT
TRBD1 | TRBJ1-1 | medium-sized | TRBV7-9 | CASSLPGQGANDEAFF | TGTGCCAGCAGCTTACCAGGACAGGGGGCGAATGATGAAGCTTTCTTT